Listed here is a single TCR beta chain. Its antigen specificity is not known. Base qualities are not at hand, and no much larger clone is one base apart. This entry belongs to a study of Graves' ophthalmopathy and Graves' hyperthyroidism (dated by TCRdb to the late 2010s). About the investigation overall: Peripheral blood was collected before any treatment was given, at the time of initial diagnosis. The study used TCR beta repertoire signatures to distinguish Graves' ophthalmopathy from Graves' hyperthyroidism and to predict progression to ophthalmopathy. In total, 135 blood samples were TCR-sequenced: 40 to 45 ophthalmopathy, under 80 hyperthyroidism and approximately 17 hyperthyroidism-to-ophthalmopathy patients. To explore V-J signatures that separate ophthalmopathy from hyperthyroidism, a discovery set of fewer than 110 patients was enrolled, consisting of about 41 with ophthalmopathy and some 59 with stable hyperthyroidism. An independent validation cohort comprised roughly 20 hyperthyroidism patients and over 15 patients who later progressed from hyperthyroidism to ophthalmopathy. In over 5 hyperthyroidism patients, the T-cell repertoire of thyroid tissue was compared with the T-cell repertoire of blood. Following sample collection, hyperthyroidism patients were given methimazole at a starting dose of 30 mg daily, and ophthalmopathy patients were given high-dose intravenous methylprednisolone. The 85 to 100 discovery patients were randomly split 7:3 into training and test sets.

The CDR3 has 11 amino acids, counting the end cysteine and phenylalanine. Only the CDR3 region is kept as DNA, spanning 33 bases read in frame from base 1. CDR1 and CDR2 are drawn from the germline V gene: MNHNS, SASEGT. V drops 7 bases and J drops 6 bases, leaving 7 bases in between. For repertoire sequencing, the TCR beta CDR3 regions were amplified from RNA transcripts. A first-round RT-PCR used HTBI primers with the Qiagen OneStep RT-PCR kit, followed by a second-round multiplex PCR, size selection and purification. Sequencing of the libraries was carried out on an Illumina HiSeq2000 in paired-end mode with 100 bp reads. The study's own analysis went as follows. Reads were processed with SOAPnuke, discarding reads with adapters, uncalled bases, mean Phred below 15, or no exact constant-primer or identifier match. COPE v1.2.5 was used to merge the high-quality paired reads. Each unique nucleotide sequence was treated as a clonotype, and MiTCR v1.1 was used to align the clonotypes to the IMGT TRB V, D and J references. The analysis was limited to V-J combinations with a frequency above 0.0001, which together covered 99% to 99.2% of the repertoires. For each V-J combination, a TCR clonal expansion and chaos score was defined as F50 clonal expansion divided by the chaos observed in the TCRdist matrix. Welch's t-statistics and random forest were used to reduce the features to about 14 V-J combinations, which were then used as input to a naive Bayes classifier. The similarity between thyroid and blood repertoires was quantified using the Morisita-Horn index. TCRdb itself trimmed the public reads at Q25 with fastp, ran MiXCR and retained productive beta chains. One record per CDR3 amino acid sequence lists the most common genes and DNA. Here the V and J calls rest on TCRdb's processing, not on the authors' analysis. In all, the sample holds 400,000 to 450,000 distinct CDR3 sequences, and under 25% of those were seen once. In total, the top ten clones hold under 3.5% of the sample.

Hyperthyroidism was defined as stable when no progression to ophthalmopathy occurred within 18 months of follow-up. Hyperthyroidism patients were newly diagnosed, were aged 18 to 65 years, and had a disease duration under 2 months. Anyone with other autoimmune diseases, uncontrolled infections, pregnancy or lactation was excluded from the study. Clinical symptoms, serum thyroxine, TRAb, thyroid ultrasound and orbital computed tomography formed the basis of the diagnosis. PBMCs were isolated from 8 to 10 ml of fresh peripheral blood by Ficoll-Paque density gradient centrifugation. Total RNA was extracted with Trizol reagent and quality-checked on an Agilent 2100 Bioanalyzer. Overall study outcomes, separate from this receptor: In cross-validation, the 13-signature model distinguished ophthalmopathy from stable hyperthyroidism with less than 90% sensitivity and roughly 81% specificity, while in the test set the corresponding values were about 79% and 69%. No statistical method was used to predetermine the sample size, and group allocation was not hidden from the investigators. Most expanded thyroid clonotypes with frequency above 0.001 were also detected in blood, suggesting blood repertoires may reflect the thyroid immune response. In validation, the model predicted ophthalmopathy progression with less than 71% sensitivity and roughly 72% specificity; roughly eleven predicted patients were CT-confirmed with GO in a median of about 7.1 months.

Rearrangement joined TRBV6-1 to TRBJ1-5; confidence is insufficient to name the D gene. The origin of this receptor is a woman younger than 35 with stable Graves' hyperthyroidism. Donor details come from another sample of the same person, matched by shared clones. Sequencing was performed on peripheral blood. The CDR3 region: CASKSSQPQHF. In nucleotide form, the sequence is TGTGCCAGCAAATCTAGTCAGCCCCAGCATTTT.